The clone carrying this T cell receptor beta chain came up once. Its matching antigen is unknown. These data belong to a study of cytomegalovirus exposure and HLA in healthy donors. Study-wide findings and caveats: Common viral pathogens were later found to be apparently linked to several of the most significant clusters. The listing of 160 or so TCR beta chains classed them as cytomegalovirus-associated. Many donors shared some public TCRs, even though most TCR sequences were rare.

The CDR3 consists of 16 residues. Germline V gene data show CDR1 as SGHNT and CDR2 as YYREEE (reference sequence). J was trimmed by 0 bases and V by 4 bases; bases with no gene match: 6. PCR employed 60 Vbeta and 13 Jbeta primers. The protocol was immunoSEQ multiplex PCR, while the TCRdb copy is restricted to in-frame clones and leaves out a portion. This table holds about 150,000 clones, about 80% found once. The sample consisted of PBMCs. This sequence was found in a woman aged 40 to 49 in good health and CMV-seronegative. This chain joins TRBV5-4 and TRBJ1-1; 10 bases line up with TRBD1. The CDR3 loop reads CASSPGQGVMNTEAFF. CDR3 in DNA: TGTGCCAGCAGCCCTGGACAGGGGGTTATGAACACTGAAGCTTTCTTT.